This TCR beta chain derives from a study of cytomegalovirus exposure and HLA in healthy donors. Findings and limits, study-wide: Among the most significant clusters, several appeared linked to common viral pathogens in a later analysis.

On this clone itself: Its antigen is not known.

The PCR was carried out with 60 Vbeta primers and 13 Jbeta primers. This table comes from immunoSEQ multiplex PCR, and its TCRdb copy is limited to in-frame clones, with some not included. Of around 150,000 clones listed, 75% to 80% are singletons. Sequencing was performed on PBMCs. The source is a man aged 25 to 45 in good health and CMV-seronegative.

CDR3 sequence (DNA): TGTGCCAGCAGCTTTACAGGGGGGAATCAGCCCCAGCATTTT. Its translation: CASSFTGGNQPQHF. This chain connects TRBV5-8 to TRBJ1-5, with TRBD1 matching 8 bases. This CDR3 comprises 14 residues. Germline V gene lookup returns CDR1 SGHTS and CDR2 YDEGEE. With 2 bases clipped from V and 4 bases from J, the junction kept 2 bases outside the gene matches.